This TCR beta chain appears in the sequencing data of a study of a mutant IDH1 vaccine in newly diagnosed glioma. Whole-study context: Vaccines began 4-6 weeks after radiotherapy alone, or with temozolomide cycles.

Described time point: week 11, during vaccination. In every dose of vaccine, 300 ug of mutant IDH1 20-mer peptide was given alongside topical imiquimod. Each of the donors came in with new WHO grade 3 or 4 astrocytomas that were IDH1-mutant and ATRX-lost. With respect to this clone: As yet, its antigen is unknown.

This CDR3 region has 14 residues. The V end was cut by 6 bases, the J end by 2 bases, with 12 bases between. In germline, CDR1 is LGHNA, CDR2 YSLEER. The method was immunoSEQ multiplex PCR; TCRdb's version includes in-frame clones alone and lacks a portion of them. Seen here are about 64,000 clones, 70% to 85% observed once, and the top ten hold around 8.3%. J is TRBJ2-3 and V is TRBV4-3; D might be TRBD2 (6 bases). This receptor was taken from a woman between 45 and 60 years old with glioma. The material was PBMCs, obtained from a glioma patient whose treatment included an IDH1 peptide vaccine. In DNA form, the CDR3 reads TGCGCCAGCAGTCAGAGCGGGTACACAGATACGCAGTATTTT. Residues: CASSQSGYTDTQYF.